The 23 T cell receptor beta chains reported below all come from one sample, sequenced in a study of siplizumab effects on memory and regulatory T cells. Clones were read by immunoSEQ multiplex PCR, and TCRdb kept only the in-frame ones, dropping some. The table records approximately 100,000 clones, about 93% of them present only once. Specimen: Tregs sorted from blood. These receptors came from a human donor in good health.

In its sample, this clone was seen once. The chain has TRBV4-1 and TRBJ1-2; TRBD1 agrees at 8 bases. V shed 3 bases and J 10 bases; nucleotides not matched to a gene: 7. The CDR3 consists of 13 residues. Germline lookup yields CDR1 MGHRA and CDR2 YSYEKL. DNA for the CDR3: TGCGCCAGCAGCCAGGTTCAGGGGGCTTACTACACCTTC. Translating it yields CASSQVQGAYYTF.

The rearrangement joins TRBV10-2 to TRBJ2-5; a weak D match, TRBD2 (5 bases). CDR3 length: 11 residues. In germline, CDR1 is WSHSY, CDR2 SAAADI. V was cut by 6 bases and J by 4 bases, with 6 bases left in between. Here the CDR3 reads CASSRGETQYF. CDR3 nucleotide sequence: TGCGCCAGCAGCCGGGGAGAGACCCAGTACTTC.

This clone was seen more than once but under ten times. The CDR3 protein is CASSLSLSYEQYF. As DNA, the CDR3 is TGTGCCAGCAGCTTATCCCTCTCCTACGAGCAGTACTTC. V is TRBV7-8 and J is TRBJ2-7, with D uncertain. V was clipped by 2 bases and J by 0 bases, with 5 bases between them. This CDR3 has 13 residues. Germline lookup yields CDR1 SGHVS and CDR2 FQNEAQ.

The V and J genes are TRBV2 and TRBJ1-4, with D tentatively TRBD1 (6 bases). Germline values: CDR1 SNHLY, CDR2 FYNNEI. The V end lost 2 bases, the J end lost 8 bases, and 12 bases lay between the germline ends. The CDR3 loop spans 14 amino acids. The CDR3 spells CASSEYRVKEKLFF. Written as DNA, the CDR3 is TGTGCCAGCAGTGAATACAGGGTAAAAGAAAAACTGTTTTTT.

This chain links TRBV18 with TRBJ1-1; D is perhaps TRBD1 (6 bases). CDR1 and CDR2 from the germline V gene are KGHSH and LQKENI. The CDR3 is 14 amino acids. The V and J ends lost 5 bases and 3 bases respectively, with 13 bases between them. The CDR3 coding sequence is TGTGCCAGCTCATCGGGACAAGTTTACACTGAAGCTTTCTTT. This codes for CASSSGQVYTEAFF.

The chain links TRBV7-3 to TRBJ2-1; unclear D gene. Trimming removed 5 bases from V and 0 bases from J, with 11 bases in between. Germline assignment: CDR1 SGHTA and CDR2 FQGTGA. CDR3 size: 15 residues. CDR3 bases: TGTGCCAGCAGCCCACAAGCGAGCTCCTACAATGAGCAGTTCTTC. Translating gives CASSPQASSYNEQFF.

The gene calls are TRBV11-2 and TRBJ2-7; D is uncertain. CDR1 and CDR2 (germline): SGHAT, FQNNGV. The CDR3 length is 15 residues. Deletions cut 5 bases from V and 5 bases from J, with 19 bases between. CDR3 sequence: CASSPLGRSPNEQYF. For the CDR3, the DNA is TGTGCCAGCAGCCCGTTAGGGCGGTCTCCTAACGAGCAGTACTTC. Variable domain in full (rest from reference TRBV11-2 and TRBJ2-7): EAGVAQSPRYKIIEKRQSVAFWCNPISGHATLYWYQQILGQGPKLLIQFQNNGVVDDSQLPKDRFSAERLKGVDSTLKIQPAKLEDSAVYLCASSPLGRSPNEQYFGPGTRLTVT.

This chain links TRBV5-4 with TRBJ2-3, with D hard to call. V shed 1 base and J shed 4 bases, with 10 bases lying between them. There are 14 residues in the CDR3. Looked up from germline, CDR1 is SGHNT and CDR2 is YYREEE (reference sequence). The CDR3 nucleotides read TGTGCCAGCAGCTTGAGGCTAGACGCAGATACGCAGTATTTT. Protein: CASSLRLDADTQYF.

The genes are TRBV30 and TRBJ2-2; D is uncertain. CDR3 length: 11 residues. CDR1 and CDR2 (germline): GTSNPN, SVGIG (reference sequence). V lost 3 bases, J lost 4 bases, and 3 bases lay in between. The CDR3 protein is CAWRGTGELFF. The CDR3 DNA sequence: TGTGCCTGGAGGGGCACCGGGGAGCTGTTTTTT.

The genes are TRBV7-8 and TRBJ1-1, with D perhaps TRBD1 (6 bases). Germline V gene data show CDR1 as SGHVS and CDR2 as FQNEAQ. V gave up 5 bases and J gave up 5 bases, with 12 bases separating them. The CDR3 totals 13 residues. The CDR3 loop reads CASSPAGTTEAFF. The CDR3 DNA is TGTGCCAGCAGCCCAGCCGGGACAACTGAAGCTTTCTTT.

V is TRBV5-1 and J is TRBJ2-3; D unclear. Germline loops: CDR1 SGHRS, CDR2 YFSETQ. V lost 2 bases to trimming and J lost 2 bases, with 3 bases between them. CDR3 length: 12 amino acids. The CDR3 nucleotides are TGCGCCAGCAGCTTCTCCACAGATACGCAGTATTTT. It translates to CASSFSTDTQYF.

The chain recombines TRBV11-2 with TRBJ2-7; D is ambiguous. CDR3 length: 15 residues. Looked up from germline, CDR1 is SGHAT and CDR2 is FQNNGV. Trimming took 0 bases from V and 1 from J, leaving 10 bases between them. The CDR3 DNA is TGTGCCAGCAGCTTAGACGGCAGTCCTTCCTACGAGCAGTACTTC. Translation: CASSLDGSPSYEQYF.

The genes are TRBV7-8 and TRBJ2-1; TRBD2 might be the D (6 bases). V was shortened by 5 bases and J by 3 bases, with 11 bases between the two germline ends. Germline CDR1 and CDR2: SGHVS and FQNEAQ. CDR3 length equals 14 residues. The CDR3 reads CASSQWDFYNEQFF. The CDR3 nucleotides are TGTGCCAGCAGCCAGTGGGACTTCTACAATGAGCAGTTCTTC.

Written as DNA, the CDR3 is TGTGCCAGCTCACCATGGAATTCACCCCTCCACTTT. Translating gives CASSPWNSPLHF. V is TRBV18 and J is TRBJ1-6, with D hard to call. CDR3 length equals 12 residues. The V end was cut by 2 bases, the J end by 7 bases, with 3 bases between. Germline values: CDR1 KGHSH, CDR2 LQKENI.

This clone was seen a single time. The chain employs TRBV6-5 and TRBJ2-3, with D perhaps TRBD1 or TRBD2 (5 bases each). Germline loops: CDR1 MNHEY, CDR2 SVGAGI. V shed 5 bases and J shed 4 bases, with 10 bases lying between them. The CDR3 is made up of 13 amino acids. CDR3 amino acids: CASSGQGADTQYF. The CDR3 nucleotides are TGTGCCAGCAGTGGCCAGGGAGCAGATACGCAGTATTTT.

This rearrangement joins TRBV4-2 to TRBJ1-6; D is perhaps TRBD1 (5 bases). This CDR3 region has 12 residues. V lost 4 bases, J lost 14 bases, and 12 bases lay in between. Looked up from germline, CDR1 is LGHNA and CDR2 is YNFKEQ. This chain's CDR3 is CASSRYRGALHF. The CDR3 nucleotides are TGTGCCAGCAGCCGTTATCGAGGGGCCCTCCACTTT.

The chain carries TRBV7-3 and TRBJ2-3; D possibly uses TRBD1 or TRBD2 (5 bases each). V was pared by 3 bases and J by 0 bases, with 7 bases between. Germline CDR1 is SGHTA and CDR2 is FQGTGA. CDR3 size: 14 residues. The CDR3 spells CASSLGVSTDTQYF. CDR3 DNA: TGTGCCAGCAGCTTGGGGGTTAGCACAGATACGCAGTATTTT.

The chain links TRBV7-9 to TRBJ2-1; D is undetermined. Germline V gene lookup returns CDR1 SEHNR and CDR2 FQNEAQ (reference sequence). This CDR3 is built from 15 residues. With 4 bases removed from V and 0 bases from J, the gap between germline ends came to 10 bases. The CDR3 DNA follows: TGTGCCAGCAGCTCCGGGCAGAGCTCCTACAATGAGCAGTTCTTC. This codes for CASSSGQSSYNEQFF. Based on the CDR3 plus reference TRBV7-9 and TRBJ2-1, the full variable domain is DTGVSQNPRHKITKRGQNVTFRCDPISEHNRLYWYRQTLGQGPEFLTYFQNEAQLEKSRLLSDRFSAERPKGSFSTLEIQRTEQGDSAMYLCASSSGQSSYNEQFFGPGTRLTVL.

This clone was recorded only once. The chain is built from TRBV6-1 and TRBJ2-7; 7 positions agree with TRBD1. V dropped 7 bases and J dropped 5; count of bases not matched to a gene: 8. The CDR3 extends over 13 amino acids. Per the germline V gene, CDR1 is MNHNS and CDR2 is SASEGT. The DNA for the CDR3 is TGTGCCAGCATGCGACAGGGTCGGGACGAGCAGTACTTC. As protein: CASMRQGRDEQYF.

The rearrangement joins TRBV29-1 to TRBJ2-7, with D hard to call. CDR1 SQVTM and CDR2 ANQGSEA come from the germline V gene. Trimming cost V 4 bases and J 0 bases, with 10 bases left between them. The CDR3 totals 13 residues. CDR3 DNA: TGCAGCGTTGCCCCCTTTTTCTCCTACGAGCAGTACTTC. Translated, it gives CSVAPFFSYEQYF.

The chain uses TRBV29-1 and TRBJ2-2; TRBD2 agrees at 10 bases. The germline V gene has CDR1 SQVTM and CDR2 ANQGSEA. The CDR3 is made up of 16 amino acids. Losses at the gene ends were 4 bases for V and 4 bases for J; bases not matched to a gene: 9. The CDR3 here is CSVGSLAGASTGELFF. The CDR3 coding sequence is TGCAGCGTTGGAAGCCTAGCGGGGGCGAGCACCGGGGAGCTGTTTTTT.

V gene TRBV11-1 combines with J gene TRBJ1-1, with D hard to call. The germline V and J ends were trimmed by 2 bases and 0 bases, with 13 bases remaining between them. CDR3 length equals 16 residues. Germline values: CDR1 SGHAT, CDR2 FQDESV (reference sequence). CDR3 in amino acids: CASSLHSPVMNTEAFF. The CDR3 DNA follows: TGTGCCAGCAGCTTACACTCTCCAGTTATGAACACTGAAGCTTTCTTT.

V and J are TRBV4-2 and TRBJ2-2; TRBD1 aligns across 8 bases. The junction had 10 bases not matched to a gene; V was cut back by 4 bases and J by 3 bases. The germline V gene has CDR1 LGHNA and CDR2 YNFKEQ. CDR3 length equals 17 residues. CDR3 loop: CASSRKGQALDTGELFF. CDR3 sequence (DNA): TGTGCCAGCAGCCGGAAGGGACAGGCCCTCGACACCGGGGAGCTGTTTTTT.